A single sample gave rise to the 9 T cell receptor beta chains below, sequenced in a study of shared clonotypes between healthy human individuals (dated by TCRdb to about 2020). Library preparation used the immunoSEQ multiplex PCR assay. Held by TCRdb, this immuneACCESS table contains in-frame sequences only and omits some clones. Under half of the omission traces to an unresolved V gene where checked; the cause of the rest is unknown. The sample table contains 2 million or so clones; only one count was recorded for 90% to 95% of them. Clones ranked in the top ten supply roughly 0.13% of the sample. Sequenced material: naive CD4+ T cells sorted from blood. Taken with the paper, the label for cell subset or site translates to: CD45RA+ positively selected. The receptors shown here come from a man aged 18 to 29 in good health.

Remarks on this clone: The same CDR3 is also encoded by other DNA sequences in this sample. The V call is TRBV7-2, the J call TRBJ1-6; D is unclear. This CDR3 has 14 amino acids. V shed 1 base and J shed 10 bases, with 11 bases lying between them. Germline CDR1 and CDR2: SGHTA and FQGNSA. CDR3 in amino acids: CASSLGVSSSPLHF. The CDR3 nucleotides are TGTGCCAGCAGCTTAGGGGTTTCGTCGTCACCCCTCCACTTT.

Comment on this clone: The same CDR3 is also encoded by other DNA sequences in this sample. The chain combines TRBV6-5 with TRBJ1-1; possibly TRBD1 for D (6 bases). Germline V CDR1 and CDR2: MNHEY, SVGAGI. The V and J ends lost 2 bases and 3 bases respectively, with 7 bases between them. The CDR3 sequence is 13 residues long. DNA of the CDR3: TGTGCCAGCAGTTACCGGACAGACACTGAAGCTTTCTTT. Protein: CASSYRTDTEAFF.

The V and J genes are TRBV5-1 and TRBJ2-1, with no clear D. Germline V CDR1 and CDR2: SGHRS, YFSETQ. The CDR3 runs 16 residues. Trimming pared 0 bases from V and 3 bases from J, leaving 13 bases between. The CDR3 DNA sequence: TGCGCCAGCAGCTTGGCCGTTGCAAAGAACTACAATGAGCAGTTCTTC. Translating it yields CASSLAVAKNYNEQFF.

The CDR3 region is CRALEQYF. The CDR3 coding sequence is TGCAGGGCGCTCGAGCAGTACTTC. The chain couples TRBV10-1 to TRBJ2-7, with D hard to call. In germline, CDR1 is WNHNN, CDR2 SYGVQD (reference sequence). CDR3 length equals 8 residues.

For this clone: The same CDR3 can be traced to other DNA sequences in this sample. The CDR3 DNA follows: TGCGCCAGCAGCTTGGAGGGGACGGCTAATGAAAAACTGTTTTTT. Residues: CASSLEGTANEKLFF. This rearrangement joins TRBV5-1 to TRBJ1-4; TRBD1 might be the D (5 bases). In germline, CDR1 is SGHRS, CDR2 YFSETQ. The V end lost 0 bases, the J end lost 3 bases, and 9 bases lay between the germline ends. The CDR3 contains 15 residues.

The genes are TRBV30 and TRBJ1-4; D remains unclear. Trimming removed 0 bases from V and 8 bases from J, with 10 bases in between. The CDR3 runs 13 residues. CDR1 is GTSNPN and CDR2 is SVGIG in the germline V gene (reference sequence). CDR3 nucleotide sequence: TGTGCCTGGAGTGTACGCGCTGACGAAAAACTGTTTTTT. Translation gives CAWSVRADEKLFF.

This clone was found once. This chain connects TRBV29-1 to TRBJ1-1; D call uncertain. V lost 2 bases, J lost 3 bases, and 13 bases lay in between. Germline CDR1 and CDR2: SQVTM and ANQGSEA. The length of the CDR3 is 14 residues. CDR3 region: CSVENRGFYTEAFF. CDR3 DNA: TGCAGCGTTGAAAACCGTGGATTCTACACTGAAGCTTTCTTT.

The chain recombines TRBV6-5 with TRBJ1-1; no firm D call. V was shortened by 0 bases and J by 5 bases, with 13 bases between the two germline ends. The CDR3 is 15 amino acids. The germline CDR1 and CDR2 sequences are MNHEY and SVGAGI. The CDR3, as DNA: TGTGCCAGCAGTTACTCGCAGGCTATCGTGACTGAAGCTTTCTTT. As protein: CASSYSQAIVTEAFF.

The V call is TRBV9, the J call TRBJ2-1; the match to TRBD2 covers 11 bases. Germline V gene lookup returns CDR1 SGDLS and CDR2 YYNGEE. The CDR3 runs 16 residues. The V segment lost 3 bases and the J segment 7 bases; nucleotides outside the gene matches: 9. The CDR3 DNA reads TGTGCCAGCAGCGAGGCTCCACTAGCGGGAGTTAATGAGCAGTTCTTC. Protein: CASSEAPLAGVNEQFF.